Described below is a single T cell receptor beta chain sequence and its context. Which antigen it targets is not known. No quality values exist for individual bases; no much larger clone is one base distant. This sample stems from a study of response to subunit inactivated influenza vaccine (dated by TCRdb to about 2018). As for the study more broadly: Deep quantitative T cell receptor repertoire profiling was used in the study to track responses to a trivalent subunit inactivated influenza vaccine. What the research found in general, with its limitations: The authors suggested that each seasonal influenza vaccination may recruit only a limited number of new T cells.

The method behind the library was RT-PCR. The data were produced on an Illumina HiSeq 2500. TCRdb reprocessing: public reads trimmed at Q25 with fastp, clones called with MiXCR, in-frame beta chains kept. Merged by CDR3 protein, the rows form single entries marked with the most common genes and DNA. The sample table holds about half a million distinct CDR3 sequences, of which 25% were seen once. The ten most abundant clones make up approximately 2% of the sample. The CDR3 holds 15 amino acids from the cysteine to the phenylalanine. Just the 45-base CDR3 DNA is kept, in frame starting at base 1. The germline V gene (reference sequence) yields DFQATT for CDR1 and SNEGSKA for CDR2. The trim is 6 bases for V and 2 bases for J, with a gap of 17 bases between the germline ends.

The chain is assembled from TRBV20-1 and TRBJ2-1; TRBD2 might be the D gene, on 5 matching bases. The input for sequencing was CD4+ T cells sorted from PBMCs, taken more than 4 days after vaccination. The source is a man over 45 who received an inactivated influenza vaccine. Donor details come from another sample of the same person, matched by shared clones. The base sequence is TGCAGTGCACGCCGTTGGGAGAGCACCTACAATGAGCAGTTCTTC. Its coded protein is CSARRWESTYNEQFF.